The 7 T cell receptor beta chains in this list originate from one sample, sequenced in a study of T cell responses to AZD1222 COVID-19 vaccine. Only in-frame clones appear in the TCRdb table, and some are missing; sequencing was by immunoSEQ multiplex PCR. The sample records approximately 76,000 clones, roughly 88% being singletons. The sample consisted of peripheral blood, taken on day 0 of AZD1222 vaccination. These receptors were taken from an adult in good health.

The rearrangement uses TRBV14 and TRBJ2-2; D unclear. CDR3 size: 13 residues. From germline, CDR1 is SGHDN and CDR2 FVKESK. Trimming removed 2 bases at V and 4 bases at J, with 5 bases between. CDR3 nucleotide sequence: TGTGCCAGCAGCCAAAAAATCACCGGGGAGCTGTTTTTT. It yields the protein CASSQKITGELFF.

This chain links TRBV5-6 with TRBJ2-7; 11 bases are shared with TRBD2. This CDR3 contains 16 residues. Germline V gene lookup returns CDR1 SGHDT and CDR2 YYEEEE. Trimming cost V 4 bases and J 1 base; bases outside gene matches: 7. The CDR3 reads CASSATSGRESYEQYF. DNA for the CDR3: TGTGCCAGCAGCGCAACTAGCGGGAGAGAATCCTACGAGCAGTACTTC.

The rearrangement uses TRBV4-2 and TRBJ1-1, with D perhaps TRBD1 (6 bases). Deletions cut 2 bases from V and 6 bases from J, with 10 bases between. The CDR3 sequence is 13 residues long. Per germline, CDR1 LGHNA and CDR2 YNFKEQ. The CDR3 loop reads CASSQSSGAEAFF. The CDR3 DNA follows: TGTGCCAGCAGCCAATCATCAGGGGCTGAAGCTTTCTTT.

In this sample, this clone turned up once. This chain links TRBV19 with TRBJ1-6, with D perhaps matching TRBD1 (5 bases). The CDR3 spans 15 residues. Germline CDR1 and CDR2: LNHDA and SQIVND (reference sequence). Trimming left V 8 bases short and J 7 bases short, with 18 bases between. This chain's CDR3 is CASAVRGALNSPLHF. The CDR3 nucleotides read TGTGCCAGTGCCGTGAGGGGCGCCCTGAATTCACCCCTCCACTTT. Supplemented by reference TRBV19 and TRBJ1-6, the full variable domain reads DGGITQSPKYLFRKEGQNVTLSCEQNLNHDAMYWYRQDPGQGLRLIYYSQIVNDFQKGDIAEGYSVSREKKESFPLTVTSAQKNPTAFYLCASAVRGALNSPLHFGNGTRLTVT.

The chain has TRBV5-1 and TRBJ1-1; possible D gene TRBD1, 5 bases. CDR3 length: 14 amino acids. Trimming cost V 0 bases and J 4 bases, with 10 bases left between them. Per germline, CDR1 SGHRS and CDR2 YFSETQ. CDR3: CASSLAGSGTEAFF. The CDR3 coding sequence is TGCGCCAGCAGCTTGGCAGGGTCGGGCACTGAAGCTTTCTTT.

In its sample, this clone was seen once. The same CDR3 also results from other DNA sequences found in this sample. J is TRBJ2-7 and V is TRBV12-3 or TRBV12-4; D is perhaps TRBD1 (5 bases). The V and J ends lost 0 bases and 7 bases respectively, with 10 bases between them. This CDR3 contains 13 residues. CDR3 protein: CASSLATGREQYF. The CDR3 DNA reads as TGTGCCAGCAGTTTAGCAACAGGAAGGGAGCAGTACTTC.

A few counts support this clone. CDR3 bases: TGTGCCATCAGTCCTACTAGCGGGAACCCCACAGATACGCAGTATTTT. Its protein product is CAISPTSGNPTDTQYF. The chain joins TRBV10-3 to TRBJ2-3; TRBD2 agrees at 10 bases. With 5 bases clipped from V and 2 bases from J, the junction kept 7 bases outside the gene matches. This CDR3 is 16 amino acids long. In germline, CDR1 is ENHRY, CDR2 SYGVKD.